The clone carrying this T cell receptor beta chain was counted many times. This specimen belongs to a study of CD8+CD57+ T cells in acquired aplastic anemia. Patients selected for sequencing had displayed CD8+CD57+ cell expansion by flow cytometry. Genomic DNA, the template, was used for profiling of the TCR beta VDJ and CDR3. Each CDR3 protein is one row after TCRdb ran MiXCR on the reads. The table has hundreds of thousands of distinct CDR3 sequences, roughly 61% seen once. Trimming cost V 3 bases and J 2 bases, with 10 bases left between them. The CDR3 spans 15 residues. The rearrangement links TRBV12-3 or TRBV12-4 to TRBJ1-4, with D possibly being TRBD1 (5 bases). The TCR originated in a human donor with aplastic anemia. Input material: sorted CD4+, CD8+, or CD8+CD57+ T cells (not recorded which) from PBMCs. DNA for the CDR3: TGTGCCAGCAGTTTTGGGGGGACTACTAATGAAAAACTGTTTTTT. Protein sequence: CASSFGGTTNEKLFF.